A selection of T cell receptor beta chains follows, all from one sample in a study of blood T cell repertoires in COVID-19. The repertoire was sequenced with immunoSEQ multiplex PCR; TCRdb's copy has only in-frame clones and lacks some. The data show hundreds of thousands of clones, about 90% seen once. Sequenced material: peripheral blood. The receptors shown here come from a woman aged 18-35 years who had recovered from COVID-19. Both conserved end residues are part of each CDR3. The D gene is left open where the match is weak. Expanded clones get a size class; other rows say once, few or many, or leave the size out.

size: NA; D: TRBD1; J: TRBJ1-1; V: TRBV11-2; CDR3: CASSLRTGGSRWNTEAFF; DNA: TGTGCCAGCAGCTTAAGGACAGGGGGTTCGAGATGGAACACTGAAGCTTTCTTT
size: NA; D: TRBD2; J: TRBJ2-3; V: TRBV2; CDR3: CASSGGLAGVGDTQYF; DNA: TGTGCCAGCAGCGGCGGGCTAGCGGGAGTGGGGGATACGCAGTATTTT
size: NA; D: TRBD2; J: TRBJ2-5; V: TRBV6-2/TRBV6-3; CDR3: CASTPRGRARETQYF; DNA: TGTGCCAGCACCCCCCGCGGGAGGGCCCGGGAGACCCAGTACTTC
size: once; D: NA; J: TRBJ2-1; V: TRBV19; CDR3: CASSTGQYLPSNEQFF; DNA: TGTGCCAGTAGTACCGGACAGTACTTACCCTCCAATGAGCAGTTCTTC
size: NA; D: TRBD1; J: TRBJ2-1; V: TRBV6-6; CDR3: CASSYYPGQGFEQFF; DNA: TGTGCCAGCAGTTACTATCCGGGACAGGGGTTTGAGCAGTTCTTC
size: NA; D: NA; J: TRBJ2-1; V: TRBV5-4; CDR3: CASSVGLYNEQFF; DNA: TGTGCCAGCAGCGTCGGACTGTACAATGAGCAGTTCTTC
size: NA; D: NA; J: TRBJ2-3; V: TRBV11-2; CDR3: CASRRQDRSTDTQYF; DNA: TGTGCCAGCAGAAGACAGGACCGTAGCACAGATACGCAGTATTTT
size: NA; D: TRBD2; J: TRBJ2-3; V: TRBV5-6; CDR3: CASSGTSKGTDTQYF; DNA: TGTGCCAGCAGCGGGACTAGCAAGGGCACAGATACGCAGTATTTT
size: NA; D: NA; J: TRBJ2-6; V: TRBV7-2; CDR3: CASSSNSGANVLTF; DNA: TGTGCCAGCAGCTCCAATTCTGGGGCCAACGTCCTGACTTTC
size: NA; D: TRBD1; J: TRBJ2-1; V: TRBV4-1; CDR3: CASSLTEDREISYNEQFF; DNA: TGCGCCAGCAGCCTGACCGAGGACAGGGAGATTTCCTACAATGAGCAGTTCTTC
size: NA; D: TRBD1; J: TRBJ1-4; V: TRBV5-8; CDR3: CASSLAPGQGFEKLFF; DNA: TGTGCCAGCAGCTTGGCCCCGGGACAGGGGTTTGAAAAACTGTTTTTT
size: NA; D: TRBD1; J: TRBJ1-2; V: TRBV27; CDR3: CASSPSGQGTYGYTF; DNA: TGTGCCAGCAGTCCCTCGGGACAGGGGACCTATGGCTACACCTTC
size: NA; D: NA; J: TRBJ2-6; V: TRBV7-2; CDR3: CASSLNRGTSSGANVLTF; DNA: TGTGCCAGCAGCTTAAATCGTGGCACCTCCTCTGGGGCCAACGTCCTGACTTTC
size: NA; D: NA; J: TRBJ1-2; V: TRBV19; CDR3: CASSPRGADGYTF; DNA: TGTGCCAGTAGTCCTCGGGGGGCTGATGGCTACACCTTC
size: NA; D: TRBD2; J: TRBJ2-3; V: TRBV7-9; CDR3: CASSLEPGLATDTQYF; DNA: TGTGCCAGCAGCTTAGAACCGGGACTAGCGACAGATACGCAGTATTTT
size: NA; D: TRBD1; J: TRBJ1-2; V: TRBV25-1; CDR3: CASSGDRVRGDGYTF; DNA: TGTGCCAGCAGTGGGGACAGGGTGAGAGGGGATGGCTACACCTTC
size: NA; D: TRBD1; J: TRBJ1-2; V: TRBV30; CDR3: CAWSRDRGTANYGYTF; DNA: TGTGCCTGGAGTAGGGACAGGGGCACAGCTAACTATGGCTACACCTTC
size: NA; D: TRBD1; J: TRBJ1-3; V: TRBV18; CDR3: CASSRTGGSGNTIYF; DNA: TGTGCCAGCTCACGGACAGGGGGGTCTGGAAACACCATATATTTT
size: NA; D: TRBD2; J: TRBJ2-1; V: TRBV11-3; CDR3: CASSFRTSGFSSYNEQFF; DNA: TGTGCCAGCAGCTTCCGGACTAGCGGGTTTTCCTCCTACAATGAGCAGTTCTTC
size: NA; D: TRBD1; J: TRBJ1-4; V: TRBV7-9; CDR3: CASSSLQGQEYNEKLFF; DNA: TGTGCCAGCAGCTCCCTCCAGGGACAGGAGTACAATGAAAAACTGTTTTTT
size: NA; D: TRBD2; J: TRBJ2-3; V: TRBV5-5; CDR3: CASSLIGGETVGYF; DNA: TGTGCCAGCAGCTTGATTGGGGGGGAAACAGTGGGTTATTTT
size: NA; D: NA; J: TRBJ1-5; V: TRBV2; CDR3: CASRQGPNQPQHF; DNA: TGTGCCAGCAGACAGGGCCCAAATCAGCCCCAGCATTTT
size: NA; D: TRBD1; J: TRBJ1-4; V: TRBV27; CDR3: CASSMIQGTNEKLFF; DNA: TGTGCCAGCAGTATGATACAGGGGACTAATGAAAAACTGTTTTTT
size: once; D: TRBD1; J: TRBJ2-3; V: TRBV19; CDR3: CASSILAGTDTDTQYF; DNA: TGTGCCAGTAGTATATTGGCCGGGACAGACACAGATACGCAGTATTTT
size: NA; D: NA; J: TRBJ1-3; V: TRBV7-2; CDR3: CASSLATGKPGNTIYF; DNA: TGTGCCAGCAGCTTAGCCACAGGGAAGCCTGGAAACACCATATATTTT
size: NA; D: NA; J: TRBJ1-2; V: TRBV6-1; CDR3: CASSEAGTNYGYTF; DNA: TGTGCCAGCAGTGAAGCCGGGACAAACTATGGCTACACCTTC
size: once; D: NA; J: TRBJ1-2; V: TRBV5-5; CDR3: CASSSGLGVMSYTF; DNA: TGTGCCAGCAGCTCCGGATTGGGAGTGATGAGCTACACCTTC
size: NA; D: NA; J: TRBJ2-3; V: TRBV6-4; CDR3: CASSPVAVSTDTQYF; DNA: TGTGCCAGCAGTCCCGTAGCGGTAAGCACAGATACGCAGTATTTT
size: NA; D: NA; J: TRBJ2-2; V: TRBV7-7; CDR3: CASSAGTLNTGELFF; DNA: TGTGCCAGCAGCGCAGGGACACTGAACACCGGGGAGCTGTTTTTT
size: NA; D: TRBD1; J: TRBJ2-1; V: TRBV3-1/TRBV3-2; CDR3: CASSGRQGATNEQFF; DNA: TGTGCCAGCAGCGGGCGACAGGGGGCGACCAATGAGCAGTTCTTC
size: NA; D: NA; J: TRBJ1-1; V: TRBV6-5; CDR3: CASSSPGGLRAFF; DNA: TGTGCCAGCAGTTCACCGGGGGGGCTGAGGGCTTTCTTT
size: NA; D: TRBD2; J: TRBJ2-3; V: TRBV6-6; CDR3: CASSTWTSGGADTQYF; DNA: TGTGCCAGCAGCACCTGGACTAGCGGAGGGGCAGATACGCAGTATTTT
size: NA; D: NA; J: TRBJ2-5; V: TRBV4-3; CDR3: CASSPGGAAMETQYF; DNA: TGCGCCAGCAGCCCCGGAGGGGCCGCAATGGAGACCCAGTACTTC
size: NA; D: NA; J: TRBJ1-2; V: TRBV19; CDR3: CASSIGAAYGYTF; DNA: TGTGCCAGTAGTATAGGGGCAGCTTATGGCTACACCTTC
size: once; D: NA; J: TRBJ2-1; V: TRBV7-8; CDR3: CASSLSGAAYNEQFF; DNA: TGTGCCAGCAGCTTAAGTGGGGCTGCCTACAATGAGCAGTTCTTC
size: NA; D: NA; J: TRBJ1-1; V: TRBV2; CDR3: CASSQGRNTEAFF; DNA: TGTGCCAGCAGTCAGGGGAGGAACACTGAAGCTTTCTTT
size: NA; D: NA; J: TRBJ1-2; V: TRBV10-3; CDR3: CAISQDSPPGYTF; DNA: TGTGCCATCAGTCAGGACAGCCCTCCTGGCTACACCTTC
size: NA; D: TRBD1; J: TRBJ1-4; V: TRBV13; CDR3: CASSSYRDRGLSSEKLFF; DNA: TGTGCCAGCAGCTCCTACCGGGACAGGGGGCTTAGTAGTGAAAAACTGTTTTTT
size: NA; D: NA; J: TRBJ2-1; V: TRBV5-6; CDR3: CASSLVGLAAYNEQFF; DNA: TGTGCCAGCAGCTTGGTTGGTTTAGCTGCCTACAATGAGCAGTTCTTC
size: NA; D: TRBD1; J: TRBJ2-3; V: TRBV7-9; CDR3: CASSYRDRGIGTDTQYF; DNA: TGTGCCAGCAGCTACCGGGACAGGGGAATTGGAACAGATACGCAGTATTTT
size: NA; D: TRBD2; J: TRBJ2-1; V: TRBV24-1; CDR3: CATSDLGTSGVNEQFF; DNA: TGTGCCACCAGTGATTTGGGGACTAGCGGGGTCAATGAGCAGTTCTTC
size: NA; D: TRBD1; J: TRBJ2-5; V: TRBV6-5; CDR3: CASTRWTGKQETQYF; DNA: TGTGCCAGCACTAGGTGGACAGGGAAACAAGAGACCCAGTACTTC
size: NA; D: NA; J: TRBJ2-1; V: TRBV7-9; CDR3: CASSLSTRWTDLGHEQFF; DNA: TGTGCCAGCAGCTTATCAACTCGCTGGACAGATCTTGGCCATGAGCAGTTCTTC
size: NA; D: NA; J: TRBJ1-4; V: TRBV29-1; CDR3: CSALGAGATNEKLFF; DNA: TGCAGCGCCCTTGGGGCCGGAGCAACTAATGAAAAACTGTTTTTT
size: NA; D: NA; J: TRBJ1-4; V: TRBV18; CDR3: CASSQSGSRAGEKLFF; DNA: TGTGCCAGCTCACAATCCGGCTCCAGGGCTGGTGAAAAACTGTTTTTT
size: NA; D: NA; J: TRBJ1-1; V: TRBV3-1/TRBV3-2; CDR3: CASSPDSMNTEAFF; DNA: TGTGCCAGCAGCCCCGACAGCATGAACACTGAAGCTTTCTTT
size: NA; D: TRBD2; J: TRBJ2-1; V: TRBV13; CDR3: CASSLWTSGSLKEQFF; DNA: TGTGCCAGCAGCCTCTGGACTAGCGGGAGTTTAAAGGAGCAGTTCTTC
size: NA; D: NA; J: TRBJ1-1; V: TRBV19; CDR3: CASRATSMNTEAFF; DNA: TGTGCCAGTAGAGCGACTAGTATGAACACTGAAGCTTTCTTT
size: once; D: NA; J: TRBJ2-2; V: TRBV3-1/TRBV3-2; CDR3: CASSQGQDTGELFF; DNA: TGTGCCAGCAGCCAAGGGCAGGACACCGGGGAGCTGTTTTTT
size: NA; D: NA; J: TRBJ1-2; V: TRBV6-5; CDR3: CASRTGRGYGYTF; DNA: TGTGCCAGCAGGACAGGCAGGGGCTATGGCTACACCTTC
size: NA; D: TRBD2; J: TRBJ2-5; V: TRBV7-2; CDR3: CASSPSGRLETQYF; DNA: TGTGCCAGCAGCCCGTCCGGGAGGCTGGAGACCCAGTACTTC
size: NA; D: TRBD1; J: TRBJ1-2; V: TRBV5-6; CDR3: CASSLIGQEGAYGYTF; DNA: TGTGCCAGCAGCTTAATTGGACAGGAGGGTGCCTATGGCTACACCTTC
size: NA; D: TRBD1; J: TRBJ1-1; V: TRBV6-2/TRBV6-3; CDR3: CASSYSGTGTEAFF; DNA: TGTGCCAGCAGTTACTCCGGGACAGGGACTGAAGCTTTCTTT
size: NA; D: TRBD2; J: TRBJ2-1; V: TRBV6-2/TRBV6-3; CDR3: CASSYSWREGPNEQFF; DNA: TGTGCCAGCAGTTACTCCTGGCGGGAGGGCCCCAATGAGCAGTTCTTC
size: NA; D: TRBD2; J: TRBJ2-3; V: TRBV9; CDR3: CASSGRQTSDTQYF; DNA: TGTGCCAGCAGCGGCCGGCAGACTAGCGATACGCAGTATTTT
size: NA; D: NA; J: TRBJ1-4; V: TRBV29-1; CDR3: CSVGTDNEKLFF; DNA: TGCAGCGTTGGGACAGATAATGAAAAACTGTTTTTT
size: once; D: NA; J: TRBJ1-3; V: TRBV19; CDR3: CASTYRAFPLGNTIYF; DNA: TGTGCCAGTACGTACAGGGCTTTTCCTCTTGGAAACACCATATATTTT
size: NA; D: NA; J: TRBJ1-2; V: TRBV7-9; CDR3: CASSSRLLLNYGYTF; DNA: TGTGCCAGCAGCTCCCGACTGCTACTTAACTATGGCTACACCTTC